Listed here are 10 T cell receptor beta chains from one sample, sequenced in a study of beta chain features in type 1 diabetes. All of the isolated RNA was reverse transcribed, so expressed TCRB transcripts were sequenced. Repertoires were generated with immunoSEQ multiplex PCR, while TCRdb's copy carries only in-frame clones and drops some. The table lists more than 300,000 clones, roughly 8% of them singletons. Specimen: central memory CD4+ T cells from blood. Receptors were obtained from a woman aged 18-30 years in good health.

The chain carries TRBV15 and TRBJ1-1; tentative D call: TRBD1 (5 bases). V was trimmed by 9 bases and J by 7 bases, leaving 18 bases between them. CDR3 size: 13 residues. Germline values: CDR1 LNHNV, CDR2 YYDKDF (reference sequence). The CDR3 here is CATLNQGLGEAFF. In DNA, the CDR3 is TGTGCCACTCTAAATCAGGGCCTCGGTGAAGCTTTCTTT.

This clone was counted only a few times. V and J are TRBV19 and TRBJ2-7; D is possibly TRBD1 or TRBD2 (5 bases each). Germline CDR1 is LNHDA and CDR2 is SQIVND (reference sequence). This CDR3 is built from 14 residues. The CDR3 region is CAVGGKTAPYEQYF. CDR3 nucleotide sequence: TGTGCAGTAGGAGGAAAGACAGCCCCCTACGAGCAGTACTTC.

This clone occurred a few times. This chain links TRBV28 with TRBJ1-2, with 7 bases lining up with TRBD1. The CDR3 length is 13 residues. Per germline, CDR1 MDHEN and CDR2 SYDVKM. Germline trimming cut 5 bases from V and 7 bases from J; bases unmatched to any gene: 7. As DNA, the CDR3 is TGTGCCAGCAGTCGAACAGGGGACTTTGGCTACACCTTC. This translates into CASSRTGDFGYTF.

This clone came up many times. The gene calls are TRBV19 and TRBJ2-1; D is ambiguous. The germline V gene encodes CDR1 LNHDA and CDR2 SQIVND (reference sequence). The CDR3 has 11 residues. Trimming stripped 9 bases from V and 8 bases from J, with 11 bases between. Here the CDR3 reads CASLDGHEQFF. The DNA for the CDR3 is TGTGCCAGCCTTGATGGTCATGAGCAGTTCTTC.

J is TRBJ2-5 and V is TRBV19; 10 nucleotides match TRBD2. The germline CDR1 and CDR2 sequences are LNHDA and SQIVND (reference sequence). The V segment lost 5 bases and the J segment 4 bases; nucleotides outside the gene matches: 7. The CDR3 totals 15 residues. The CDR3 loop reads CASSGPSGSSETQYF. CDR3 nucleotide sequence: TGTGCCAGTAGTGGCCCTAGCGGGAGTTCAGAGACCCAGTACTTC.

This chain joins TRBV7-3 and TRBJ2-6; tentatively, D is TRBD1 (6 bases). CDR1 is SGHTA and CDR2 is FQGTGA in the germline V gene. CDR3 length equals 15 residues. The V gene lost 5 bases and the J gene lost 1 base, with 9 bases spanning the gap. Here the CDR3 DNA reads TGTGCCAGCAGCCCAAGGGGGTCTGGGGCCAACGTCCTGACTTTC. Its protein is CASSPRGSGANVLTF.

This clone was counted a few times. This chain joins TRBV4-2 and TRBJ2-5; D could derive from TRBD1 or TRBD2 (5 bases each). Germline V lookup: CDR1 LGHNA, CDR2 YNFKEQ. The CDR3 contains 15 residues. The germline V and J ends were trimmed by 3 bases and 4 bases, with 15 bases remaining between them. Here the CDR3 reads CASSQAGTLGETQYF. The DNA of the CDR3 is TGTGCCAGCAGCCAGGCTGGGACCCTGGGAGAGACCCAGTACTTC.

There are a few counts of this clone. The chain has TRBV7-9 and TRBJ2-1, with TRBD2 matching 10 bases. The CDR3 is 15 residues long. Germline V gives CDR1 SEHNR, CDR2 FQNEAQ (reference sequence). V dropped 3 bases and J dropped 9; count of bases not matched to a gene: 8. The CDR3, as DNA: TGTGCCAGCAGCTTGATTCAGGCTAGCGGGGGTGAGCAGTTCTTC. Translating it yields CASSLIQASGGEQFF.

Many counts were recorded for this clone. The chain carries TRBV19 and TRBJ2-1; D is undetermined. This CDR3 is built from 15 residues. Germline values: CDR1 LNHDA, CDR2 SQIVND (reference sequence). V was cut by 6 bases and J by 0 bases, with 12 bases left in between. CDR3 region: CASSSTRSSYNEQFF. CDR3 coding DNA: TGTGCCAGTAGCTCGACCCGGAGCTCCTACAATGAGCAGTTCTTC.

This chain connects TRBV28 to TRBJ1-2; D is unresolved. The CDR3 loop spans 13 amino acids. V lost 5 bases and J lost 4, with 11 bases in between. Germline V gene data show CDR1 as MDHEN and CDR2 as SYDVKM. CDR3 in amino acids: CASSGPRVYGYTF. The CDR3 DNA reads TGTGCCAGCAGTGGCCCCCGGGTCTATGGCTACACCTTC.